A selection of T cell receptor beta chains follows, all from one sample in a study of graft-versus-host responses after intestinal transplantation. The protocol was immunoSEQ multiplex PCR, while the TCRdb copy is restricted to in-frame clones and leaves out a portion. The top ten clones hold around 4% of a sample with roughly 14,000 clones, 25% to 35% of them seen once. The specimen comprised alloreactive CD4+ T cells from a mixed lymphocyte reaction culture, sampled before intestinal transplant. These receptors came from a human patient who received an intestinal transplant. Both conserved end residues are part of each CDR3. A D gene is named only where the DNA matches it firmly. Some rows mark clone size as missing; the rest say once, few, many or name a class of expanded clone.

>TRBV4-3|few|TRBJ2-1|14|.
TGCGCCAGCAGCCCAGAACTTTCACGGAATGAGCAGTTCTTC
CASSPELSRNEQFF
>TRBV6-5|few|TRBJ1-2|15|.
TGTGCCAGCAGTTCCCTACGACAGGCGGTCTATGGCTACACCTTC
CASSSLRQAVYGYTF
>TRBV5-5|.|TRBJ2-1|14|TRBD1
TGTGCCAGCAGCTTGTTGACAGGGCTCAATGAGCAGTTCTTC
CASSLLTGLNEQFF
>TRBV13|.|TRBJ1-2|17|.
TGTGCCAGCAGCCCCTCGAGGGGAGGACCGATTAACTATGGCTACACCTTC
CASSPSRGGPINYGYTF
>TRBV19|once|TRBJ2-1|18|TRBD2
TGTGCCAGTAGTATAGTCGGGCGCGCGAAGCGGGAGGGTTTTGAGCAGTTCTTC
CASSIVGRAKREGFEQFF
>TRBV6-1|.|TRBJ2-1|13|.
TGTGCCAGCAGATCTTCGGGACACAATGAGCAGTTCTTC
CASRSSGHNEQFF
>TRBV20-1|few|TRBJ2-7|10|.
TGCAGTGCCCTAGATTACGAGCAGTACTTC
CSALDYEQYF
>TRBV5-6|.|TRBJ2-2|15|TRBD2
TGTGCCAGCAGCCATAGCGGGAGTATCACCGGGGAGCTGTTTTTT
CASSHSGSITGELFF
>TRBV28|.|TRBJ1-1|15|TRBD1
TGTGCCAGCCACAGGGGTGAATGGACGAACACTGAAGCTTTCTTT
CASHRGEWTNTEAFF
>TRBV7-9|.|TRBJ1-1|16|.
TGTGCCAGCAGCACGATCGGGGGCGGGATGAACACTGAAGCTTTCTTT
CASSTIGGGMNTEAFF
>TRBV7-9|.|TRBJ2-6|16|.
TGTGCCAGCAGCCCCTACAGGAATACTGGGGCCAACGTCCTGACTTTC
CASSPYRNTGANVLTF
>TRBV18|few|TRBJ2-5|16|.
TGTGCCAGCTCACCACTAGCCCAAGGACTACAAGAGACCCAGTACTTC
CASSPLAQGLQETQYF
>TRBV18|few|TRBJ1-1|14|.
TGTGCCAGCTCACCCCAGACCATGAACACTGAAGCTTTCTTT
CASSPQTMNTEAFF
>TRBV9|few|TRBJ2-7|15|TRBD1
TGTGCCAGCAGCCTGGGACAGGTGGGGTCCTACGAGCAGTACTTC
CASSLGQVGSYEQYF
>TRBV30|few|TRBJ1-2|13|.
TGTGCCTGGAGTGTAGCCGGGAACTATGGCTACACCTTC
CAWSVAGNYGYTF
>TRBV5-4|medium-sized|TRBJ1-2|14|.
TGTGCCAGCAGCTTAGGGTCGATCCACTATGGCTACACCTTC
CASSLGSIHYGYTF
>TRBV28|few|TRBJ1-2|12|.
TGTGCCAGCAGTTTTTCCATCTATGGCTACACCTTC
CASSFSIYGYTF
>TRBV28|.|TRBJ2-7|16|.
TGTGCCAGCAGTCCCCCCGGGACGATTAGCTCCTACGAGCAGTACTTC
CASSPPGTISSYEQYF
>TRBV19|.|TRBJ2-5|15|TRBD1
TGTGCCAGTAGTAGGTGGACAGGGTCCAGGGAGACCCAGTACTTC
CASSRWTGSRETQYF
>TRBV30|.|TRBJ1-6|13|.
TGTGCCTGGAGTGTACGGGGTAACGGACCCCTCCACTTT
CAWSVRGNGPLHF
>TRBV19|once|TRBJ2-5|15|TRBD1
TGTGCCAGTAGTATCATGGGACAGGGGAAAGAGACCCAGTACTTC
CASSIMGQGKETQYF
>TRBV6-5|few|TRBJ1-6|16|.
TGTGCCAGCAGTTACATACTCGGCCGCTATAATTCACCCCTCCACTTT
CASSYILGRYNSPLHF
>TRBV4-3|.|TRBJ2-7|20|TRBD2
TGCGCCAGCAGCCAAGTTACTGGGGGGACTAGCGGGACCTCAACTTACGAGCAGTACTTC
CASSQVTGGTSGTSTYEQYF
>TRBV21-1|.|TRBJ1-1|11|.
TGTGCCAGCTTAGCGAACACTGAAGCTTTCTTT
CASLANTEAFF
>TRBV5-6|.|TRBJ1-1|17|.
TGTGCCAGCAGCTTAAAGGGTCCCGCCGCAGTGAACACTGAAGCTTTCTTT
CASSLKGPAAVNTEAFF
>TRBV5-8|.|TRBJ2-5|11|.
TGTGCCAGCAGCATACGTTTGAACCAGTACTTC
CASSIRLNQYF
>TRBV30|.|TRBJ1-2|12|.
TGTGCCTGGACACGAACTAACTATGGCTACACCTTC
CAWTRTNYGYTF
>TRBV10-2|.|TRBJ1-5|12|.
TGCGCCAGCAGCGCGGGTAGTCAGCCCCAGCATTTT
CASSAGSQPQHF
>TRBV6-6|few|TRBJ1-5|15|.
TGTGCCAGCAGGGGCAGGGTGTTGCAGAATCAGCCCCAGCATTTT
CASRGRVLQNQPQHF
>TRBV30|.|TRBJ1-5|13|.
TGTGCCTGGAGTCGACAGGGCAATCAGCCCCAGCATTTT
CAWSRQGNQPQHF
>TRBV5-1|.|TRBJ2-5|14|TRBD1
TGCGCCAGCAGCCCCTCAGGGGGCCGGGAGACCCAGTACTTC
CASSPSGGRETQYF
>TRBV13|.|TRBJ2-1|16|TRBD1
TGTGCCAGCAGCCCCACTCTTCCAGGGGGCTACAATGAGCAGTTCTTC
CASSPTLPGGYNEQFF
>TRBV5-6|.|TRBJ2-2|15|.
TGTGCCAGCAGCCCGGGACACCTGAACACCGGGGAGCTGTTTTTT
CASSPGHLNTGELFF
>TRBV9|medium-sized|TRBJ2-7|15|.
TGTGCCAGCAGCGTAGGGGAGACTAGAGGCCACGAGCAGTACTTC
CASSVGETRGHEQYF
>TRBV7-2|.|TRBJ1-1|13|.
TGTGCCAGCAGCTATCGAGGGAACACTGAAGCTTTCTTT
CASSYRGNTEAFF
>TRBV18|.|TRBJ2-6|17|TRBD1
TGTGCCAGCTCACGTGGACAGGGGCAGATAGGGGCCAACGTCCTGACTTTC
CASSRGQGQIGANVLTF
>TRBV5-1|few|TRBJ1-2|16|TRBD1
TGCGCCAGCAGCTTGGCCGGAGGGACAGGGACGTATGGCTACACCTTC
CASSLAGGTGTYGYTF
>TRBV5-1|.|TRBJ2-1|14|TRBD1
TGCGCCAGCAGCTTGGCCGCAGGGGGCAATGAGCAGTTCTTC
CASSLAAGGNEQFF
>TRBV11-2|few|TRBJ2-7|16|.
TGTGCCAGCAGCTTAGATCTCGCGGGGCTCTCCTACGAGCAGTACTTC
CASSLDLAGLSYEQYF
>TRBV10-3|few|TRBJ1-2|16|.
TGTGCCAGCAGTTACGATTTACGGGGCGGTGTCTATGGCTACACCTTC
CASSYDLRGGVYGYTF
>TRBV18|.|TRBJ2-2|14|.
TGTGCCAGCTCACCACCGAGGGGCCCGGGGGAGCTGTTTTTT
CASSPPRGPGELFF
>TRBV2|few|TRBJ2-1|13|.
TGTGCCATCACGGGTTATTCCTTGGGGTCGGGGTTCTTC
CAITGYSLGSGFF
>TRBV2|.|TRBJ1-2|15|TRBD1
TGTGCCAGCAGGACCAGGACAGGACTATACTCGGGCTACACCTTC
CASRTRTGLYSGYTF
>TRBV7-2|.|TRBJ2-3|16|TRBD2
TGTGCCAGCAGCTTAAGCGGGAGGCTCAACACAGATACGCAGTATTTT
CASSLSGRLNTDTQYF
>TRBV5-6|.|TRBJ1-1|12|.
TGTGCCAGCAGCTTGGTGGGCACTGAAGCTTTCTTT
CASSLVGTEAFF
>TRBV28|medium-sized|TRBJ2-7|16|.
TGTGCCAGCAGTCCCTCCTCGCTAGGGGGCTCCTACGAGCAGTACTTC
CASSPSSLGGSYEQYF
>TRBV9|few|TRBJ2-3|11|.
TGTGCCAGCAGCGTCGGAGATACGCAGTATTTT
CASSVGDTQYF
>TRBV7-9|.|TRBJ2-7|15|TRBD1
TGTGCCAGCAGCTCGCCGGGACAGGGACCCTACGAGCAGTACTTC
CASSSPGQGPYEQYF
>TRBV14|.|TRBJ2-1|16|.
TGTGCCAGCAGCCAAGATTGGTCCTTGGGGGTCCATGAGCAGTTCTTC
CASSQDWSLGVHEQFF
>TRBV28|.|TRBJ2-3|14|.
TGTGCCAGCACGGAGCAGGGGCACACAGATACGCAGTATTTT
CASTEQGHTDTQYF
>TRBV13|.|TRBJ2-3|15|TRBD1
TGTGCCAGCAGTCGAGACAGGGGGGGCACAGATACGCAGTATTTT
CASSRDRGGTDTQYF
>TRBV29-1|.|TRBJ1-5|14|.
TGCAGCGTAACGGAGACTAATAGCAATCAGCCCCAGCATTTT
CSVTETNSNQPQHF
>TRBV18|few|TRBJ1-2|14|.
TGTGCCAGCTCACTGAAGACGAACTTAGGTGGCTACACCTTC
CASSLKTNLGGYTF
>TRBV27|.|TRBJ2-7|12|.
TGTGCCAGCACCAGAGACAGCTACGAGCAGTACTTC
CASTRDSYEQYF